These 28 T cell receptor beta chains were all obtained from the same sample, sequenced in a study of T-cell memory formation after mild COVID-19. Each CDR3 protein is one row after TCRdb ran MiXCR on the 5' RACE reads. The table lists about 160,000 distinct CDR3 sequences, 30% to 35% of them singletons. Material for sequencing was PBMCs or a T cell subset sorted from them (not recorded which). Receptors originate from an adult woman who had mild COVID-19 (a few samples of this study predate the infection). Cell type and time point are not known.

DNA for the CDR3: TGTGCCTGGCGTAAAGAGGAGAATGAAAAACTGTTTTTT. Translation: CAWRKEENEKLFF. The gene calls are TRBV30 and TRBJ1-4; D uncertain. Germline V gives CDR1 GTSNPN, CDR2 SVGIG (reference sequence). This CDR3 has 13 residues. Trimming took off 5 bases at V and 5 bases at J, with 12 bases between the two ends.

This clonotype appeared a few times. J is TRBJ2-1 and V is TRBV7-9; D is perhaps TRBD1 (6 bases). This CDR3 spans 15 amino acids. Per the germline V gene, CDR1 is SEHNR and CDR2 is FQNEAQ (reference sequence). Trimming took 5 bases from V and 7 from J, leaving 18 bases between them. CDR3 residues: CASSLHRDVRNEQFF. The CDR3 DNA reads as TGTGCCAGCAGCCTCCACAGGGACGTGCGGAATGAGCAGTTCTTC.

V usage is TRBV4-2 and J usage is TRBJ2-2, with D maybe TRBD2 (7 bases). Trimming took off 3 bases at V and 5 bases at J, with 25 bases between the two ends. The CDR3 totals 19 residues. Germline assignment: CDR1 LGHNA and CDR2 YNFKEQ. For the CDR3, the DNA is TGTGCCAGCAGCCACGTTCCGGGACTAACAGGGAGGGGGACCGGGGAGCTGTTTTTT. Translation gives CASSHVPGLTGRGTGELFF.

The CDR3 loop is CASSQGQGPTGELFF. Here the CDR3 DNA reads TGTGCCAGCAGCCAAGGACAGGGACCCACCGGGGAGCTGTTTTTT. The chain couples TRBV7-9 to TRBJ2-2, with 8 positions matching TRBD1. V was pared by 5 bases and J by 4 bases, with 6 bases of the junction left unmatched. The V gene's germline CDR1 is SEHNR and CDR2 FQNEAQ (reference sequence). The CDR3 spans 15 residues.

CDR3 residues: CASSYAGKVGEKLFF. The CDR3 bases are TGTGCCAGCAGTTACGCAGGGAAAGTCGGAGAAAAACTGTTTTTT. J is TRBJ1-4 and V is TRBV6-5, with TRBD1 as a possible D gene (5 bases). The V end was cut by 2 bases, the J end by 8 bases, with 15 bases between. This CDR3 has 15 residues. Germline V gene lookup returns CDR1 MNHEY and CDR2 SVGAGI.

The chain uses TRBV28 and TRBJ1-4, with D possibly TRBD1 on 5 matching bases. Germline CDR1 reads MDHEN; CDR2 reads SYDVKM. The CDR3 spans 15 residues. V lost 6 bases to trimming and J lost 4 bases, with 15 bases between them. CDR3 loop: CASSTTWDGNEKLFF. The CDR3 DNA follows: TGTGCCAGCAGCACCACCTGGGACGGTAATGAAAAACTGTTTTTT.

This clonotype was observed a few times. The chain carries TRBV4-1 and TRBJ2-1; a possible D gene is TRBD2 (6 bases). The CDR3 is made up of 15 amino acids. Germline CDR1 is MGHRA and CDR2 is YSYEKL. The V end lost 4 bases, the J end lost 9 bases, and 19 bases lay between the germline ends. CDR3 coding DNA: TGCGCCAGCAGCCTCCGGGGGAAAGGGGAGGCTGAGCAGTTCTTC. It codes for CASSLRGKGEAEQFF.

The rearrangement uses TRBV10-3 and TRBJ1-1, with D hard to call. V dropped 2 bases and J dropped 2 bases, with 6 bases sitting between them. Per germline, CDR1 ENHRY and CDR2 SYGVKD. This CDR3 spans 13 amino acids. CDR3 residues: CAISEGENTEAFF. The CDR3 DNA is TGTGCCATCAGTGAGGGGGAAAACACTGAAGCTTTCTTT.

This chain joins TRBV2 and TRBJ1-1; tentative D call: TRBD1 (5 bases). Germline CDR1 SNHLY, CDR2 FYNNEI. CDR3 length: 13 residues. V was trimmed by 8 bases and J by 1 base, leaving 11 bases between them. Written as DNA, the CDR3 is TGTGCCAGCCTAAGGGGCAAGAACACTGAAGCTTTCTTT. Protein: CASLRGKNTEAFF.

This clonotype was recorded a few times. V and J are TRBV4-2 and TRBJ2-5; 8 bases are shared with TRBD1. V shed 3 bases, J shed 1 base, and the junction held 10 bases outside the gene matches. Per germline, CDR1 LGHNA and CDR2 YNFKEQ. The length of the CDR3 is 17 residues. The DNA of the CDR3 is TGTGCCAGCAGCCAGTGGTACGGACAGGGTACCCAAGAGACCCAGTACTTC. Protein sequence: CASSQWYGQGTQETQYF.

The chain employs TRBV7-3 and TRBJ2-5; the match to TRBD2 covers 10 bases. Germline CDR1 SGHTA, CDR2 FQGTGA. The CDR3 length is 14 residues. V lost 6 bases to trimming and J lost 5 bases; unmatched junction nucleotides: 6. In DNA, the CDR3 is TGTGCCAGCAGTCTAGCGGGGGCGGGGGAGACCCAGTACTTC. This encodes CASSLAGAGETQYF.

A few counts support this clonotype. V and J are TRBV12-3 or TRBV12-4 and TRBJ2-7, with D perhaps TRBD2 (6 bases). With 3 bases removed from V and 6 bases from J, the gap between germline ends came to 15 bases. The CDR3 has 14 amino acids. CDR3 amino acids: CASSLGLLHPEQYF. The CDR3 DNA follows: TGTGCCAGCAGTTTGGGACTCCTCCACCCCGAGCAGTACTTC.

The gene calls are TRBV29-1 and TRBJ1-5; 9 positions agree with TRBD1. The CDR3 spans 15 residues. CDR1 is SQVTM and CDR2 is ANQGSEA in the germline V gene. V lost 4 bases, J lost 4 bases, and 8 bases stayed unmatched. Written as DNA, the CDR3 is TGCAGCGTTGGATGGACAGGGGAGGGGAATCAGCCCCAGCATTTT. Its translation is CSVGWTGEGNQPQHF.

This clonotype was found a few times. This rearrangement joins TRBV12-3 or TRBV12-4 to TRBJ1-5; 10 bases match TRBD1. The CDR3 runs to 16 residues. The J segment lost 3 bases and the V segment lost 7 bases, leaving 9 bases of the junction unmatched. The CDR3 reads CASTKGQGRANQPQHF. CDR3 nucleotides: TGTGCCAGCACCAAGGGACAGGGGAGGGCCAATCAGCCCCAGCATTTT.

In its sample, this clonotype was seen a few times. This chain connects TRBV19 to TRBJ2-7; D possibly corresponds to TRBD2 (6 bases). Germline V gives CDR1 LNHDA, CDR2 SQIVND (reference sequence). The CDR3 covers 15 residues. V lost 5 bases to trimming and J lost 1 base, with 15 bases between them. For the CDR3, the DNA is TGTGCCAGTAGTTGGGGACTGGCCGATTCCTACGAGCAGTACTTC. Its translation is CASSWGLADSYEQYF. Supplemented by reference TRBV19 and TRBJ2-7, the full variable domain reads DGGITQSPKYLFRKEGQNVTLSCEQNLNHDAMYWYRQDPGQGLRLIYYSQIVNDFQKGDIAEGYSVSREKKESFPLTVTSAQKNPTAFYLCASSWGLADSYEQYFGPGTRLTVT.

The rearrangement uses TRBV12-3 or TRBV12-4 and TRBJ1-5, with unresolved D. This CDR3 has 13 residues. The V end was cut by 6 bases, the J end by 5 bases, with 11 bases between. This CDR3 is CASSFDGDQPQHF. In DNA form, the CDR3 reads TGTGCCAGCAGCTTTGACGGGGATCAGCCCCAGCATTTT.

V usage is TRBV12-3 or TRBV12-4 and J usage is TRBJ2-7; D not resolved. The DNA end lines up better with TRBJ2-5; the J call may be wrong. This CDR3 is 14 amino acids long. The CDR3 region is CASSLSPREETQYF. In DNA form, the CDR3 reads TGTGCCAGCAGTTTATCCCCTAGGGAAGAGACCCAGTACTTC.

This clonotype was counted a few times. The rearrangement uses TRBV12-3 or TRBV12-4 and TRBJ1-2; TRBD1 matches at 7 bases. The V segment lost 7 bases and the J segment 5 bases; nucleotides outside the gene matches: 7. There are 13 residues in the CDR3. The CDR3 is CASTRDSPYGYTF. The DNA for the CDR3 is TGTGCCAGCACCAGGGACAGCCCTTATGGCTACACCTTC.

The rearrangement joins TRBV10-3 to TRBJ2-7; the D gene is possibly TRBD2 (5 bases). The CDR3 runs to 14 residues. The V gene lost 4 bases and the J gene lost 1 base, with 11 bases spanning the gap. Germline values: CDR1 ENHRY, CDR2 SYGVKD. The CDR3 sequence: CAISGLGGSYEQYF. CDR3 bases: TGTGCCATCAGTGGACTCGGAGGTTCCTACGAGCAGTACTTC.

This clonotype turned up a few times. V is TRBV12-3 or TRBV12-4 and J is TRBJ2-1; D not certain. This CDR3 has 15 amino acids. Trimming left V 1 base short and J 0 bases short, with 7 bases between. This chain's CDR3 is CASSLEVSSYNEQFF. For the CDR3, the DNA is TGTGCCAGCAGTTTAGAGGTTAGCTCCTACAATGAGCAGTTCTTC.

This clonotype was observed a few times. The V gene is TRBV7-9, the J gene TRBJ2-7, with TRBD2 matching over 15 bases. The CDR3 consists of 16 residues. With V trimmed by 4 bases and J by 2 bases, 3 bases remained unmatched. CDR1 and CDR2 from the germline V gene are SEHNR and FQNEAQ (reference sequence). CDR3 nucleotides: TGTGCCAGCAGCTGGGGACTAGCGGGGGGTACCTACGAGCAGTACTTC. This encodes CASSWGLAGGTYEQYF.

This clonotype has just a few counts. CDR3 sequence (DNA): TGTGCCAGCTCACCAATCCGGGTAAATGAGCAGTTCTTC. Translation gives CASSPIRVNEQFF. This sequence joins TRBV18 and TRBJ2-1, with unresolved D. CDR3 length: 13 amino acids. The germline V and J ends were trimmed by 2 bases and 7 bases, with 9 bases remaining between them. Per the germline V gene, CDR1 is KGHSH and CDR2 is LQKENI.

This sequence joins TRBV7-2 and TRBJ2-2; D not certain. Germline-derived CDR1 and CDR2 are SGHTA and FQGNSA. Trimming pared 0 bases from V and 7 bases from J, leaving 9 bases between. This CDR3 spans 14 amino acids. The CDR3 DNA reads TGTGCCAGCAGCTTAGCTGGGGTTGGCGGGGAGCTGTTTTTT. This translates into CASSLAGVGGELFF.

This rearrangement joins TRBV5-1 to TRBJ2-7; D is unclear. V was clipped by 4 bases and J by 4 bases, with 6 bases between them. CDR3 length: 11 amino acids. CDR1 and CDR2 from the germline V gene are SGHRS and YFSETQ. The CDR3 region has the DNA TGCGCCAGCAGCGGCCTTTACGAGCAGTACTTC. Residues: CASSGLYEQYF.

The chain uses TRBV5-4 and TRBJ2-7; TRBD1 matches 8 bases. This CDR3 has 14 amino acids. The V gene end was trimmed by 4 bases and the J gene end by 5 bases; junction bases not matched to a gene: 8. Germline V CDR1 and CDR2: SGHNT, YYREEE (reference sequence). CDR3 in DNA: TGTGCCAGCAGCAAGGGACAGGTCAACAACGAGCAGTACTTC. It specifies CASSKGQVNNEQYF.

This chain joins TRBV7-2 and TRBJ2-2, with unresolved D. CDR3 length: 13 residues. V lost 5 bases to trimming and J lost 7 bases, with 11 bases between them. CDR1 and CDR2 from the germline V gene are SGHTA and FQGNSA. CDR3 bases: TGTGCCAGCAGCCCCCTCTCGGGCGGGGAGCTGTTTTTT. Protein: CASSPLSGGELFF.

This clonotype was observed a handful of times. The chain carries TRBV5-1 and TRBJ2-1, with 10 bases fitting TRBD2. CDR1 and CDR2 (germline): SGHRS, YFSETQ. This CDR3 has 20 residues. V shed 0 bases and J 0 bases; nucleotides not matched to a gene: 12. The CDR3 sequence: CASSLALVLASGSSYNEQFF. DNA for the CDR3: TGCGCCAGCAGCTTGGCCCTTGTTTTGGCTAGCGGGAGCTCCTACAATGAGCAGTTCTTC.

The chain recombines TRBV4-1 with TRBJ2-1, with D hard to call. CDR1 is MGHRA and CDR2 is YSYEKL in the germline V gene. V lost 4 bases and J 2 bases, leaving 18 bases between the germline ends. The CDR3 is 17 residues long. CDR3: CASSPYVLTATYNEQFF. The CDR3 bases are TGCGCCAGCAGCCCATACGTGCTGACCGCGACCTACAATGAGCAGTTCTTC.